These 25 T cell receptor beta chains share one sample of origin, sequenced in a study of shared clonotypes between healthy human individuals. The assay was immunoSEQ multiplex PCR, and TCRdb's table has in-frame clones only and misses some. This sample has about 1.1 million clones; roughly 80% occur once, and the top ten carry roughly 0.83%. The sample taken for sequencing was memory CD4+ T cells from PBMCs. As to subset: CD45RA-negative fraction. These receptors were taken from a man aged 18 to 30 in good health. Some clones in this sample may be carry-over from other donors' samples.

The rearrangement uses TRBV4-1 and TRBJ2-5; 8 nucleotides line up with TRBD2. With 0 bases clipped from V and 5 bases from J, the junction kept 8 bases outside the gene matches. This CDR3 is built from 16 residues. The V gene's germline CDR1 is MGHRA and CDR2 YSYEKL. This CDR3 reads CASSQDPSGRGETQYF. For the CDR3, the DNA is TGCGCCAGCAGCCAAGATCCCAGCGGGAGAGGGGAGACCCAGTACTTC.

The CDR3 DNA follows: TGTGCCAGCAGCTTATCCGGGATGCTGGGCTACGAGCAGTACTTC. It specifies CASSLSGMLGYEQYF. The chain recombines TRBV7-9 with TRBJ2-7; a weak D match, TRBD2 (5 bases). Trimming pared 2 bases from V and 3 bases from J, leaving 14 bases between. The germline gives CDR1 SEHNR, CDR2 FQNEAQ (reference sequence). The CDR3 has 15 residues.

The gene calls are TRBV5-5 and TRBJ2-7; D is tentatively TRBD1 or TRBD2 (5 bases each). From germline, CDR1 is SGHKS and CDR2 YYEKEE (reference sequence). The V and J ends lost 6 bases and 3 bases respectively, with 16 bases between them. The CDR3 spans 14 residues. DNA of the CDR3: TGTGCCAGCATCCCGGGGCAGAAGATCTACGAGCAGTACTTC. Translated: CASIPGQKIYEQYF.

This chain joins TRBV15 and TRBJ2-1; D gene unclear. Per the germline V gene, CDR1 is LNHNV and CDR2 is YYDKDF (reference sequence). Trimming stripped 0 bases from V and 8 bases from J, with 14 bases between. The CDR3 is made up of 15 amino acids. CDR3 bases: TGTGCCACCAGCAGAGACTCGTCACCGAAGGATGAGCAGTTCTTC. Translation: CATSRDSSPKDEQFF.

The chain is built from TRBV5-6 and TRBJ1-2; D is unclear. The CDR3 has 14 amino acids. Looked up from germline, CDR1 is SGHDT and CDR2 is YYEEEE. The V end was cut by 4 bases, the J end by 5 bases, with 15 bases between. CDR3 nucleotide sequence: TGTGCCAGCAGCATTACGTGGGGAGAGTATGGCTACACCTTC. It translates to CASSITWGEYGYTF.

This clone was counted a single time. The V gene is TRBV19, the J gene TRBJ2-4; 7 nucleotides line up with TRBD2. The CDR3 sequence is 18 residues long. Germline-derived CDR1 and CDR2 are LNHDA and SQIVND (reference sequence). The J segment lost 0 bases and the V segment lost 3 bases, leaving 11 bases of the junction unmatched. As DNA, the CDR3 is TGTGCCAGTAGTATTGGATGGCGGGAGAGGGTAGCCAAAAACATTCAGTACTTC. Protein product: CASSIGWRERVAKNIQYF.

This rearrangement joins TRBV27 to TRBJ2-7; no clear D. The CDR3 totals 12 residues. Germline V gene data show CDR1 as MNHEY and CDR2 as SMNVEV (reference sequence). V was clipped by 3 bases and J by 7 bases, with 10 bases between them. CDR3 loop: CASSFLGIEQYF. CDR3 DNA: TGTGCCAGCAGTTTTCTGGGCATTGAGCAGTACTTC.

This clone was seen a handful of times. V usage is TRBV5-6 and J usage is TRBJ1-1; D not certain. This CDR3 comprises 11 residues. Trimming removed 1 base from V and 6 bases from J, with 4 bases in between. Germline V gene lookup returns CDR1 SGHDT and CDR2 YYEEEE. The CDR3 nucleotides read TGTGCCAGCAGCTTGTTCGCTGAAGCTTTCTTT. Translation: CASSLFAEAFF.

V and J are TRBV2 and TRBJ1-3; D is perhaps TRBD1 (6 bases). The length of the CDR3 is 18 residues. Trimming cost V 3 bases and J 0 bases, with 18 bases left between them. Germline lookup yields CDR1 SNHLY and CDR2 FYNNEI. Here the CDR3 reads CASSDSVRGRSSGNTIYF. CDR3 in DNA: TGTGCCAGCAGTGATAGCGTCAGGGGTAGGAGCTCTGGAAACACCATATATTTT.

V and J are TRBV5-6 and TRBJ2-4, with D unclear. Trimming removed 1 base from V and 0 bases from J, with 14 bases in between. This CDR3 has 17 amino acids. CDR1 and CDR2 from the germline V gene are SGHDT and YYEEEE. CDR3 amino acids: CASSLNRPSLAKNIQYF. The CDR3, as DNA: TGTGCCAGCAGCTTGAATCGTCCCTCCTTAGCCAAAAACATTCAGTACTTC.

The rearrangement links TRBV6-1 to TRBJ2-3; tentative D call: TRBD2 (6 bases). Germline V gene lookup returns CDR1 MNHNS and CDR2 SASEGT. This CDR3 contains 14 residues. V was shortened by 5 bases and J by 6 bases, with 15 bases between the two germline ends. CDR3 bases: TGTGCCAGCAGTTATAATCCCCGGGAGGATACGCAGTATTTT. This codes for CASSYNPREDTQYF.

The chain recombines TRBV28 with TRBJ2-7, with TRBD2 identical over 7 bases. Germline V CDR1 and CDR2: MDHEN, SYDVKM. J was trimmed by 12 bases and V by 7 bases; bases with no gene match: 18. The CDR3 runs to 14 residues. CDR3 amino acids: CASTSSGTTLVPYF. CDR3 nucleotide sequence: TGTGCCAGCACCTCATCCGGGACTACCTTAGTTCCGTACTTC.

This chain connects TRBV5-1 to TRBJ2-3; no clear D. The V gene lost 2 bases and the J gene lost 2 bases, with 12 bases spanning the gap. This CDR3 contains 15 residues. Germline V gene sequence: CDR1 SGHRS, CDR2 YFSETQ. CDR3 protein: CASSFFSENTDTQYF. The CDR3 coding sequence is TGCGCCAGCAGCTTTTTCAGCGAAAACACAGATACGCAGTATTTT.

This chain uses TRBV15 with TRBJ2-4, with a possible D match to TRBD2 (5 bases). Germline CDR1 reads LNHNV; CDR2 reads YYDKDF (reference sequence). There are 15 residues in the CDR3. V was clipped by 3 bases and J by 6 bases, with 15 bases between them. This CDR3 is CATSSDWEMRNIQYF. CDR3 DNA: TGTGCCACCAGCAGCGACTGGGAGATGAGAAACATTCAGTACTTC.

J is TRBJ2-2 and V is TRBV29-1, with TRBD2 as a possible D gene (6 bases). V lost 6 bases, J lost 2 bases, and 16 bases lay in between. The CDR3 runs to 15 residues. Germline values: CDR1 SQVTM, CDR2 ANQGSEA. The CDR3 nucleotides are TGCAGCGTCCCCCGAGGCGGGATAAACACCGGGGAGCTGTTTTTT. It encodes CSVPRGGINTGELFF.

The genes are TRBV7-3 and TRBJ1-1; 7 bases agree with TRBD1. The length of the CDR3 is 15 residues. The germline V gene encodes CDR1 SGHTA and CDR2 FQGTGA. V lost 5 bases and J lost 6; bases outside the gene matches: 12. Here the CDR3 reads CASSPRTGIGPEAFF. The CDR3 DNA reads TGTGCCAGCAGCCCGCGGACAGGAATAGGGCCTGAAGCTTTCTTT.

This chain connects TRBV5-4 to TRBJ2-1; D is uncertain. Germline-derived CDR1 and CDR2 are SGHNT and YYREEE (reference sequence). The ends were cut back, 2 bases at V and 8 bases at J, with 20 bases in the middle. The CDR3 loop spans 16 amino acids. In DNA, the CDR3 is TGTGCCAGCAGCTTTACGATCCGTCAGACCCCCCATGAGCAGTTCTTC. This translates into CASSFTIRQTPHEQFF.

The genes are TRBV18 and TRBJ1-1; D not certain. CDR3 length: 15 residues. The germline V gene has CDR1 KGHSH and CDR2 LQKENI. V was shortened by 4 bases and J by 0 bases, with 12 bases between the two germline ends. In nucleotides, the CDR3 is TGTGCCAGCTCACGCACAGCAGACATGAACACTGAAGCTTTCTTT. Protein product: CASSRTADMNTEAFF.

The V and J genes are TRBV11-1 and TRBJ2-5, with unresolved D. Trimming left V 2 bases short and J 1 base short, with 8 bases between. Germline lookup yields CDR1 SGHAT and CDR2 FQDESV (reference sequence). The CDR3 extends over 14 amino acids. The CDR3 here is CASSLYHFQETQYF. The CDR3 DNA follows: TGTGCCAGCAGCTTATACCATTTCCAAGAGACCCAGTACTTC.

CDR3 loop: CAWSVGSSTDTQYF. The CDR3 coding sequence is TGTGCCTGGAGTGTGGGCAGTAGCACAGATACGCAGTATTTT. The genes are TRBV30 and TRBJ2-3; no clear D. The V end lost 0 bases, the J end lost 0 bases, and 7 bases lay between the germline ends. This CDR3 region has 14 residues. Germline V gene lookup returns CDR1 GTSNPN and CDR2 SVGIG (reference sequence).

The chain has TRBV10-3 and TRBJ2-3; no firm D call. Germline V gene data show CDR1 as ENHRY and CDR2 as SYGVKD. Trimming removed 10 bases from V and 5 bases from J, with 13 bases in between. The CDR3 covers 12 residues. This CDR3 reads CATSPLEDTQYF. Here the CDR3 DNA reads TGTGCCACCTCTCCCCTAGAAGATACGCAGTATTTT.

The genes are TRBV2 and TRBJ2-7; no reliable D call. CDR1 SNHLY and CDR2 FYNNEI come from the germline V gene. The germline V and J ends were trimmed by 6 bases and 6 bases, with 9 bases remaining between them. This CDR3 comprises 11 residues. The CDR3 DNA follows: TGTGCCAGCAGGCTGAAGTCCGAGCAGTACTTC. This sequence encodes CASRLKSEQYF.

In this sample, this clone turned up many times. The chain recombines TRBV5-1 with TRBJ2-5; D is unresolved. The CDR3 covers 14 residues. Per the germline V gene, CDR1 is SGHRS and CDR2 is YFSETQ. Trimming removed 2 bases from V and 0 bases from J, with 8 bases in between. The CDR3 loop is CASSFSENQETQYF. CDR3 sequence (DNA): TGCGCCAGCAGCTTTTCAGAAAACCAAGAGACCCAGTACTTC.

V is TRBV6-6 and J is TRBJ1-1; 7 bases match TRBD1. The length of the CDR3 is 13 residues. V shed 5 bases and J 7 bases; nucleotides not matched to a gene: 7. CDR1 and CDR2 (germline): MNHNY, SVGAGI (reference sequence). The CDR3 nucleotides are TGTGCCAGCAGTCGTGCGGGACAGCTTGAAGCTTTCTTT. It yields the protein CASSRAGQLEAFF.

This clone has a count of ten or more. This rearrangement joins TRBV10-3 to TRBJ1-1, with unresolved D. The V gene lost 10 bases and the J gene lost 0 bases, with 18 bases spanning the gap. Germline V gene sequence: CDR1 ENHRY, CDR2 SYGVKD. The CDR3 is 15 residues long. CDR3 nucleotide sequence: TGTGCCACGCTTAGAGATCCTACCATGAACACTGAAGCTTTCTTT. The encoded protein is CATLRDPTMNTEAFF.